What follows are 19 T cell receptor beta chains derived from one specimen sequenced in a study of T-cell reconstitution after alpha-beta-depleted transplantation in children. As it was prepared, the TCRbeta library received unique molecular identifiers. TCRdb analysed the PCR reads with MiXCR anew, one entry per CDR3 protein. Seen here are 170,000 or so distinct CDR3 sequences, 6.5% to 7.5% observed once, and the top ten hold roughly 3%. This specimen consisted of PBMCs from the stem cell graft donor, obtained from the stem cell graft. These receptors came from a human donor who donated a stem cell graft to a child with Wiskott-Aldrich syndrome.

This clonotype was seen at least ten times. J is TRBJ2-1 and V is TRBV25-1, with unresolved D. The germline CDR1 and CDR2 sequences are MGHDK and SYGVNS. V was clipped by 5 bases and J by 7 bases, with 15 bases between them. The CDR3 is 14 amino acids. CDR3 region: CASSRSGRSNEQFF. CDR3 in DNA: TGTGCCAGCAGTAGATCAGGACGGAGTAATGAGCAGTTCTTC. The full variable domain, completed using reference TRBV25-1 and TRBJ2-1, is EADIYQTPRYLVIGTGKKITLECSQTMGHDKMYWYQQDPGMELHLIHYSYGVNSTEKGDLSSESTVSRIRTEHFPLTLESARPSHTSQYLCASSRSGRSNEQFFGPGTRLTVL.

This clonotype was recorded a few times. The chain uses TRBV6-1 and TRBJ2-7, with TRBD2 matching over 7 bases. Germline values: CDR1 MNHNS, CDR2 SASEGT. The V segment lost 8 bases and the J segment 2 bases; nucleotides outside the gene matches: 18. The CDR3 spans 17 residues. The CDR3 reads CASGGAGGGSRAYEQYF. The CDR3 nucleotides read TGTGCCAGCGGAGGGGCTGGCGGGGGTTCCAGGGCCTACGAGCAGTACTTC.

This clonotype was observed at least ten times. The chain employs TRBV10-3 and TRBJ1-2; perhaps TRBD1 as D (6 bases). This CDR3 spans 15 amino acids. Trimming pared 7 bases from V and 2 bases from J, leaving 17 bases between. Germline V gene sequence: CDR1 ENHRY, CDR2 SYGVKD. The CDR3 spells CAIKDDRPLNYGYTF. The CDR3 DNA follows: TGTGCCATCAAGGACGACAGGCCACTAAACTATGGCTACACCTTC.

The V and J genes are TRBV7-8 and TRBJ1-2; 10 bases align to TRBD1. The CDR3 spans 15 residues. Germline-derived CDR1 and CDR2 are SGHVS and FQNEAQ. Trimming took 5 bases from V and 4 from J; bases not matched to a gene: 7. CDR3 in DNA: TGTGCCAGCAGCCTCGGACAGGGGGGAATCTATGGCTACACCTTC. It translates to CASSLGQGGIYGYTF.

The table lists this clonotype with many counts. The chain links TRBV7-9 to TRBJ1-4; D not resolved. The CDR3 spans 15 residues. Germline V gives CDR1 SEHNR, CDR2 FQNEAQ (reference sequence). Trimming cost V 6 bases and J 5 bases, with 16 bases left between them. CDR3 in amino acids: CASRPSRASNEKLFF. The DNA of the CDR3 is TGTGCCAGCAGACCGTCTAGGGCGTCGAATGAAAAACTGTTTTTT.

This clonotype was detected many times. This chain joins TRBV28 and TRBJ2-7, with 9 bases identical to TRBD1. The germline V gene has CDR1 MDHEN and CDR2 SYDVKM. J gave up 1 base and V 5 bases, and 6 bases lay outside the gene matches. The CDR3 consists of 15 residues. CDR3: CASSRGTGISYEQYF. The CDR3 DNA reads TGTGCCAGCAGTCGCGGGACAGGGATATCCTACGAGCAGTACTTC.

This clonotype came up many times. J is TRBJ2-3 and V is TRBV18; 8 nucleotides match TRBD2. Germline V gives CDR1 KGHSH, CDR2 LQKENI. J lost 3 bases, V lost 3 bases, and 5 bases had no gene match. This CDR3 is 15 amino acids long. This CDR3 reads CASSPGTGGTDTQYF. As DNA, the CDR3 is TGTGCCAGCTCACCTGGAACGGGGGGGACAGATACGCAGTATTTT. The full variable domain, rest sourced from reference TRBV18 and TRBJ2-3, is NAGVMQNPRHLVRRRGQEARLRCSPMKGHSHVYWYRQLPEEGLKFMVYLQKENIIDESGMPKERFSAEFPKEGPSILRIQQVVRGDSAAYFCASSPGTGGTDTQYFGPGTRLTVL.

Many counts were recorded for this clonotype. The J gene is TRBJ1-2, the V gene TRBV4-1, with D hard to call. The germline V and J ends were trimmed by 4 bases and 5 bases, with 5 bases remaining between them. The germline V gene encodes CDR1 MGHRA and CDR2 YSYEKL. The CDR3 has 11 amino acids. The CDR3 region is CASSLAYGYTF. The CDR3 DNA reads as TGCGCCAGCAGCCTTGCGTATGGCTACACCTTC.

This clonotype was seen many times. The CDR3 protein is CASFFPGQPYNEQFF. CDR3 sequence (DNA): TGTGCCAGCTTTTTCCCGGGACAGCCTTACAATGAGCAGTTCTTC. V is TRBV18 and J is TRBJ2-1; 7 nucleotides align to TRBD1. There are 15 residues in the CDR3. V lost 7 bases, J lost 4 bases, and 10 bases stayed unmatched. In germline, CDR1 is KGHSH, CDR2 LQKENI.

This clonotype has a count of ten or more. This sequence joins TRBV6-5 and TRBJ1-1, with 11 nucleotides matching TRBD1. The V gene end was trimmed by 5 bases and the J gene end by 5 bases; junction bases not matched to a gene: 7. There are 15 residues in the CDR3. Germline values: CDR1 MNHEY, CDR2 SVGAGI. The CDR3 region is CASSPQDRGRTEAFF. CDR3 coding DNA: TGTGCCAGCAGTCCTCAGGACAGGGGGCGTACTGAAGCTTTCTTT.

The chain links TRBV4-1 to TRBJ2-5; 8 bases align to TRBD1. The CDR3 extends over 14 amino acids. V was clipped by 3 bases and J by 4 bases; unmatched bases: 4. Germline V gene sequence: CDR1 MGHRA, CDR2 YSYEKL. For the CDR3, the DNA is TGCGCCAGCAGCCAGACAGGGGTGAGAGAGACCCAGTACTTC. This translates into CASSQTGVRETQYF.

This clonotype was counted at least ten times. The chain uses TRBV2 and TRBJ2-1, with 12 nucleotides matching TRBD2. The germline V gene encodes CDR1 SNHLY and CDR2 FYNNEI. Trimming removed 4 bases from V and 0 bases from J; junction bases left unmatched: 4. CDR3 length equals 17 residues. The DNA for the CDR3 is TGTGCCAGCAGTGCGACTAGCGGGGGCAGCTCCTACAATGAGCAGTTCTTC. This encodes CASSATSGGSSYNEQFF.

This clonotype has at least ten counts. The chain is built from TRBV5-1 and TRBJ1-1; D gene unclear. Germline CDR1 is SGHRS and CDR2 is YFSETQ. Trimming took off 2 bases at V and 0 bases at J, with 8 bases between the two ends. The CDR3 has 14 residues. The CDR3 spells CASSLNRMNTEAFF. DNA of the CDR3: TGCGCCAGCAGCTTAAACAGAATGAACACTGAAGCTTTCTTT.

This sequence joins TRBV7-6 and TRBJ2-3; TRBD1 might be the D (6 bases). The CDR3 extends over 16 amino acids. Per germline, CDR1 SGHVS and CDR2 FNYEAQ. Trimming took off 5 bases at V and 3 bases at J, with 18 bases between the two ends. The CDR3 nucleotides read TGTGCCAGCAGCCCCGGCCTTGGGGGCTTTACAGATACGCAGTATTTT. Its protein is CASSPGLGGFTDTQYF.

This sequence joins TRBV5-5 and TRBJ2-2; D is perhaps TRBD1 (6 bases). Germline CDR1 reads SGHKS; CDR2 reads YYEKEE (reference sequence). This CDR3 has 14 amino acids. Trimming stripped 4 bases from V and 6 bases from J, with 13 bases between. This CDR3 is CASSTLTGPGELFF. The DNA of the CDR3 is TGTGCCAGCAGCACCTTGACAGGCCCCGGGGAGCTGTTTTTT.

This clonotype occurred many times. The genes are TRBV18 and TRBJ2-1; TRBD1 or TRBD2 may be the D gene (5 bases each). Trimming stripped 3 bases from V and 4 bases from J, with 13 bases between. Germline V lookup: CDR1 KGHSH, CDR2 LQKENI. The CDR3 extends over 15 amino acids. The CDR3 sequence is CASSPGLAGYNEQFF. CDR3 nucleotide sequence: TGTGCCAGCTCACCGGGCCTAGCAGGGTACAATGAGCAGTTCTTC. Variable domain in full (rest from reference TRBV18 and TRBJ2-1): NAGVMQNPRHLVRRRGQEARLRCSPMKGHSHVYWYRQLPEEGLKFMVYLQKENIIDESGMPKERFSAEFPKEGPSILRIQQVVRGDSAAYFCASSPGLAGYNEQFFGPGTRLTVL.

This clonotype was seen at least ten times. The CDR3 DNA is TGTGCCAGCAGCTCCCCCCTAGCGGGAGTGTCAGATACGCAGTATTTT. It translates to CASSSPLAGVSDTQYF. The gene calls are TRBV7-2 and TRBJ2-3; 10 positions agree with TRBD2. Germline trimming cut 4 bases from V and 4 bases from J; bases unmatched to any gene: 8. The CDR3 extends over 16 amino acids. From germline, CDR1 is SGHTA and CDR2 FQGNSA.

This clonotype was seen ten or more times. The chain has TRBV20-1 and TRBJ1-2; TRBD1 matches 10 bases. This CDR3 comprises 15 residues. V gave up 1 base and J gave up 3 bases; unmatched junction bases: 5. Germline-derived CDR1 and CDR2 are DFQATT and SNEGSKA (reference sequence). CDR3 bases: TGCAGTGCTAGAGTAGGGACAGGGGCTTACTATGGCTACACCTTC. It translates to CSARVGTGAYYGYTF.

In this sample, this clonotype turned up many times. The V gene is TRBV12-3 or TRBV12-4, the J gene TRBJ2-7; 11 nucleotides line up with TRBD1. The length of the CDR3 is 14 residues. V shed 6 bases, J shed 3 bases, and the junction held 4 bases outside the gene matches. CDR3 DNA sequence: TGTGCCAGCAGCCCCGGGACAGGGGGCTACGAGCAGTACTTC. It yields the protein CASSPGTGGYEQYF.